A selection of T cell receptor beta chains follows, all from one sample in a study of persistence of HIV-infected CD4 T cells. Antigens of these TCRs are unknown. Here immunoSEQ multiplex PCR was the method, and the copy in TCRdb shows in-frame clones only, minus some. The sample holds 44,000 or so clones, approximately 90% seen once. The sample consisted of CD4+ T cells sorted from PBMCs after roughly 18-hour stimulation, taken from a patient who received antiretroviral therapy. Receptor source: an adult man with HIV who was CMV-seropositive. CDR3s include the opening cysteine and the closing phenylalanine or tryptophan. The order of the fields is D gene, J gene, clone size, V gene, CDR3 DNA, CDR3 protein. The D gene is left open where the match is weak. Only some rows state a clone size, as once, few, many or a class for expanded clones.

>TRBD1|TRBJ2-2|-|TRBV7-7
TGTGCCAGCAGCAGGGGACAGGGGGCGGTCGGGGAGCTGTTTTTT
CASSRGQGAVGELFF
>-|TRBJ1-6|once|TRBV19
TGTGCCAGTAGTATGAGTTCCTCCTATAATTCACCCCTCCACTTT
CASSMSSSYNSPLHF
>TRBD1|TRBJ2-3|-|TRBV10-3
TGTGCCATCAGCCAGGACAGGGGCACAGATACGCAGTATTTT
CAISQDRGTDTQYF
>-|TRBJ2-7|-|TRBV10-3
TGTGCCACCCATCTAGTTCTTCGAGACTACGAGCAGTACTTC
CATHLVLRDYEQYF
>TRBD1|TRBJ1-1|-|TRBV20-1
TGCAGTGCTAGTGGTCGGACAGGGGTATATGATGCTTTCTTT
CSASGRTGVYDAFF
>TRBD2|TRBJ2-1|-|TRBV5-1
TGCGCCAGCAGCTCCTCTAGCGGGGGACCCTCGGATGAGCAGTTCTTC
CASSSSSGGPSDEQFF
>TRBD2|TRBJ2-3|few|TRBV5-1
TGCGCCAGCAGCCCGAGAGACCTGCGGGAGTCCCCAGATACGCAGTATTTT
CASSPRDLRESPDTQYF
>-|TRBJ2-6|-|TRBV5-1
TGCGCCAGCAGCCACCAAAGCTCTGGGGCCAACGTCCTGACTTTC
CASSHQSSGANVLTF
>-|TRBJ1-2|-|TRBV5-1
TGCGCCAGCAGCCACGGGGGGCGGAACTATGGCTACACCTTC
CASSHGGRNYGYTF
>-|TRBJ2-1|-|TRBV27
TGTGCCAGCAGTTATCCCCAGGGGGGGTACAATGAGCAGTTCTTC
CASSYPQGGYNEQFF
>TRBD1|TRBJ2-7|-|TRBV6-5
TGTGCCAGCAGAGGGACAGGGAATGCCTACGAGCAGTACTTC
CASRGTGNAYEQYF
>TRBD1|TRBJ2-3|-|TRBV9
TGTGCCAGCAGCGTAGCGGGACAGGGGAACACAGATACGCAGTATTTT
CASSVAGQGNTDTQYF
>TRBD1|TRBJ2-7|-|TRBV19
TGTGCCAGTAGTATAGCCGTGCAGGGGGCTTACGAGCAGTACTTC
CASSIAVQGAYEQYF
>-|TRBJ1-1|-|TRBV5-1
TGCGCCAGCAGCTTGGGGGTGGGGCCGGGGAGTGGCACTGAAGCTTTCTTT
CASSLGVGPGSGTEAFF
>-|TRBJ1-6|few|TRBV18
TGTGCCAGCTCACCGGTGGACAGTTTGAATTCACCCCTCCACTTT
CASSPVDSLNSPLHF
>-|TRBJ1-1|-|TRBV5-4
TGTGCCAGCAGCCCTGGGGAGAGTCGGGGGACTGAAGCTTTCTTT
CASSPGESRGTEAFF
>TRBD2|TRBJ2-1|-|TRBV10-3
TGTGCCATCAGTGAGCCCAAACTAGCGGGGTACAATGAGCAGTTCTTC
CAISEPKLAGYNEQFF
>-|TRBJ2-7|-|TRBV2
TGTGCCAGCACCGTTGGGGGGTCCTCCTACGAGCAGTACTTC
CASTVGGSSYEQYF
>TRBD2|TRBJ2-5|-|TRBV28
TGTGCCAGCAGTTATACTAGCGGGGGCCCTGTTGAGACCCAGTACTTC
CASSYTSGGPVETQYF
>TRBD1|TRBJ2-7|-|TRBV28
TGTGCCAGCAGTTTTATAAGGACAGGGGGCGACGAGCAGTACTTC
CASSFIRTGGDEQYF
>-|TRBJ1-5|few|TRBV20-1
TGCAGTGCTCGTGAACAGCTTAGCAATCAGCCCCAGCATTTT
CSAREQLSNQPQHF
>-|TRBJ2-7|once|TRBV6-2/TRBV6-3
TGTGCCAGCAGCTATATCTACGAGCAGTACTTC
CASSYIYEQYF
>-|TRBJ1-1|few|TRBV5-1
TGCGCCAGCAGCTTGGACAGTGTATTCACTGAAGCTTTCTTT
CASSLDSVFTEAFF
>TRBD2|TRBJ2-1|-|TRBV30
TGTGCCTGGAGTGCCTTGGGACTAGCGGGGGGATACAATGAGCAGTTCTTC
CAWSALGLAGGYNEQFF
>TRBD2|TRBJ2-2|-|TRBV7-3
TGTGCCAGCAGCCGTAGCGGGGGGTCCACCGGGGAGCTGTTTTTT
CASSRSGGSTGELFF
>-|TRBJ1-2|-|TRBV12-3/TRBV12-4
TGTGCCAGCAGTTTATTGGTCTATGGCTACACCTTC
CASSLLVYGYTF
>-|TRBJ2-1|-|TRBV7-2
TGTGCCAGCAGCTTGCTGGGCGGCGGGGCCGGGGTCCGCAATGAGCAGTTCTTC
CASSLLGGGAGVRNEQFF
>TRBD2|TRBJ2-7|once|TRBV13
TGTGCCAGCAGCTTTCCTACTAGCGACTCCTACGAGCAGTACTTC
CASSFPTSDSYEQYF
>-|TRBJ2-7|once|TRBV3-1/TRBV3-2
TGTGCCAGCAGCCCGCGACAGGGCGGGGATGAGCAGTACTTC
CASSPRQGGDEQYF
>-|TRBJ1-6|-|TRBV25-1
TGTGCCAGCAGTGATAACGCAGGACAGATTGGAAATTCACCCCTCCACTTT
CASSDNAGQIGNSPLHF
>TRBD1|TRBJ1-5|once|TRBV18
TGTGCCAGCTCACGCACCGGGACAGAGGAACAGCCCCAGCATTTT
CASSRTGTEEQPQHF
>-|TRBJ2-7|-|TRBV14
TGTGCCAGCAAAACCCTCCTTCACAGGTGCGACGAGCAGTACTTC
CASKTLLHRCDEQYF
>-|TRBJ2-2|-|TRBV18
TGTGCCAGCTCCGAGGGTAACACCGGGGAGCTGTTTTTT
CASSEGNTGELFF
>TRBD2|TRBJ2-1|-|TRBV7-2
TGTGCCAGCAGCTTTAGCAGCGGGGGGGCTTATGAGCAGTTCTTC
CASSFSSGGAYEQFF
>-|TRBJ2-1|-|TRBV5-4
TGTGCCAGCAGCCTCCAGGTATACAATGAGCAGTTCTTC
CASSLQVYNEQFF
>TRBD1|TRBJ2-7|-|TRBV5-5
TGTGCCAGCAGCTTGGTTCCGACAGGGGGTATCTACGAGCAGTACTTC
CASSLVPTGGIYEQYF
>TRBD1|TRBJ1-4|-|TRBV6-6
TGTGCCAGCAGTTCGGAGACAGGGTCTAATGAAAAACTGTTTTTT
CASSSETGSNEKLFF
>TRBD1|TRBJ2-2|-|TRBV19
TGTGCCAGTAGAACCGGGACAGGGCGACCCGGGGAGCTGTTTTTT
CASRTGTGRPGELFF
>-|TRBJ2-3|few|TRBV5-8
TGTGCCAGCAGCTCCGAACAAAAGGTTACAGATACGCAGTATTTT
CASSSEQKVTDTQYF
>-|TRBJ1-5|-|TRBV7-2
TGTGCCAGCAGCTTAATGTCGGGAGCCTATAGCAATCAGCCCCAGCATTTT
CASSLMSGAYSNQPQHF
>-|TRBJ2-4|-|TRBV6-2/TRBV6-3
TGTGCCAGCAGTTACATTATTGGGGGACCGGCCAAAAACATTCAGTACTTC
CASSYIIGGPAKNIQYF
>-|TRBJ2-7|-|TRBV3-1/TRBV3-2
TGTGCCAGCAGCCAAGTTTCGTACGAGCAGTACTTC
CASSQVSYEQYF
>-|TRBJ2-4|-|TRBV12-3/TRBV12-4
TGTGCCAGCAGTTTTCGGGACATTCAGTACTTC
CASSFRDIQYF
>-|TRBJ2-6|once|TRBV29-1
TGCAGCGCTCCGACAGCTGGGGCCAACGTCCTGACTTTC
CSAPTAGANVLTF
>-|TRBJ2-2|once|TRBV2
TGTGCCAGCAGGCTAGGGGGGGGGACCGGGGAGCTGTTTTTT
CASRLGGGTGELFF
>-|TRBJ2-7|-|TRBV19
TGTGCCAGTAGTCTCAGTCGGCCTGACTCCTACGAGCAGTACTTC
CASSLSRPDSYEQYF
>TRBD1|TRBJ1-1|-|TRBV19
TGTGCCAGTAGTATTGTCCGGGACAGACTTATGAACACTGAAGCTTTCTTT
CASSIVRDRLMNTEAFF
>-|TRBJ2-3|-|TRBV10-1
TGCGCCAGCAGTGAGTCGGGGATAGCAGATACGCAGTATTTT
CASSESGIADTQYF
>TRBD1|TRBJ2-2|once|TRBV5-1
TGCGCCAGCAGCGTCTACAGGGGGCCCGCGAACACCGGGGAGCTGTTTTTT
CASSVYRGPANTGELFF
>-|TRBJ1-3|-|TRBV6-5
TGTGCCAGCAAACCCGCCTCCTGGGGAAACACCATATATTTT
CASKPASWGNTIYF
>-|TRBJ2-3|-|TRBV28
TGTGCCAGCAGTTTTGTGGGACAACAGTATTTT
CASSFVGQQYF